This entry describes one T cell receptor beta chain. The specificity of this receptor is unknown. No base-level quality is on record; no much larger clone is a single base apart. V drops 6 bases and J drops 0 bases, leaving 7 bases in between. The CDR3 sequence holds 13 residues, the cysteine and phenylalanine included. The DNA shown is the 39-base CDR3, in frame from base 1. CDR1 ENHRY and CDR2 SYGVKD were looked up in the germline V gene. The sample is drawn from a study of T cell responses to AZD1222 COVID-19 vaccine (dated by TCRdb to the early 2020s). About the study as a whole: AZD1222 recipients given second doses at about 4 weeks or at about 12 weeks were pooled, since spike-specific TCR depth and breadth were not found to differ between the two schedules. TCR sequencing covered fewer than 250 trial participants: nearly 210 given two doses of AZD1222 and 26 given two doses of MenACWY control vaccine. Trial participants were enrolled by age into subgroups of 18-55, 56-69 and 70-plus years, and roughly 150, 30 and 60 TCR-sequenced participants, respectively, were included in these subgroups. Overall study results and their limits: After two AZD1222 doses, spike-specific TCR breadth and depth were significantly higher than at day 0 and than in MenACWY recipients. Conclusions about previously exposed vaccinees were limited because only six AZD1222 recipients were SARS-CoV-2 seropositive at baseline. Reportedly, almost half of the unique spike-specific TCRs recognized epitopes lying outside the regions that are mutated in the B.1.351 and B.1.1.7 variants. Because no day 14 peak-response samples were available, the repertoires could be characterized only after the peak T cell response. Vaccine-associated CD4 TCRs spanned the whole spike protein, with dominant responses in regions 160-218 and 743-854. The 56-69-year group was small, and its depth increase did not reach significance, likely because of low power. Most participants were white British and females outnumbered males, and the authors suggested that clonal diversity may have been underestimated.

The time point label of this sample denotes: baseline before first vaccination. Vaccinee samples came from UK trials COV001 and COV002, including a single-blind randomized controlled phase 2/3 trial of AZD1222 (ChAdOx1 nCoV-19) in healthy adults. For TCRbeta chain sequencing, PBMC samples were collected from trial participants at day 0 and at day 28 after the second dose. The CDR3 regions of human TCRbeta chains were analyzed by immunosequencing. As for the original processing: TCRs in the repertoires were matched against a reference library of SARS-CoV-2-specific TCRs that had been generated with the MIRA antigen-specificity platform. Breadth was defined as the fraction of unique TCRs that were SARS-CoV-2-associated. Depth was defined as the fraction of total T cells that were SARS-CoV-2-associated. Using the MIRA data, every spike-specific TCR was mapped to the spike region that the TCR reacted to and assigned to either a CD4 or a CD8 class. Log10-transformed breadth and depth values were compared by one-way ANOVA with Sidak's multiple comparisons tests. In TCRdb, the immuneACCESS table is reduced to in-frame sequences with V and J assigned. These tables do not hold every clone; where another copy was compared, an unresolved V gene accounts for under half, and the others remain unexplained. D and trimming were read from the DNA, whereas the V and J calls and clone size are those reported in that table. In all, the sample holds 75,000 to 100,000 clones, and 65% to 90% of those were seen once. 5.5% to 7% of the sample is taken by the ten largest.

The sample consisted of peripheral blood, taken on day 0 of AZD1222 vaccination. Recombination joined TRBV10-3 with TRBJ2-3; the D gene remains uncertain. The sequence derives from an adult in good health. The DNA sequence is TGTGCCATCAGCCTTCCTAGCACAGATACGCAGTATTTT. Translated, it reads CAISLPSTDTQYF.